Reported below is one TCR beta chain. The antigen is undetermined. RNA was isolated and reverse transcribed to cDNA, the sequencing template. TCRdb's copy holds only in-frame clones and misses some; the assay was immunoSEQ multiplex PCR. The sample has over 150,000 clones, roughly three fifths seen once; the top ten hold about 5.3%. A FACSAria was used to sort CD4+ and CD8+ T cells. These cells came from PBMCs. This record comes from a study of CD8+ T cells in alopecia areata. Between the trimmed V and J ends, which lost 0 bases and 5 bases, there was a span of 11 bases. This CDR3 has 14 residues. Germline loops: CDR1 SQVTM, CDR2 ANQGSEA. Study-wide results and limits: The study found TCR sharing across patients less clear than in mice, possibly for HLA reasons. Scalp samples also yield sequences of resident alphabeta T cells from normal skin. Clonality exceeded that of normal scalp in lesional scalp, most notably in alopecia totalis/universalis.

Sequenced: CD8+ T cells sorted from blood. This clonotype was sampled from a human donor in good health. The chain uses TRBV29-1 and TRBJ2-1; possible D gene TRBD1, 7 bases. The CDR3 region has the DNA TGCAGCGTTGAAGATCTCAGGGGGGACAATGAGCAGTTCTTC. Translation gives CSVEDLRGDNEQFF.